The rows below give T cell receptor beta chains drawn from one sample of a study of cytomegalovirus exposure and HLA in healthy donors. The table came from immunoSEQ multiplex PCR; TCRdb's copy has only in-frame clones and leaves some out. Among some 250,000 clones listed, almost 90% were seen once. Material for sequencing was PBMCs. The receptors here all came from a woman aged 18-29 years in good health and CMV-seronegative. Each CDR3 is given with its conserved first and last residue. The D gene is left open where the match is weak.

D	V	J	DNA	CDR3
TRBD2	TRBV28	TRBJ2-3	TGTGCCAGCAGTTTGGGACTAGCGGGGGGGCGCACAGATACGCAGTATTTT	CASSLGLAGGRTDTQYF
NA	TRBV5-6	TRBJ1-1	TGTGCCAGCAGCTTCAGGAACACTGAAGCTTTCTTT	CASSFRNTEAFF
NA	TRBV7-8	TRBJ1-5	TGTGCCAGCAGCTTAGGGACTCCTGGGCATCAGCCCCAGCATTTT	CASSLGTPGHQPQHF
NA	TRBV29-1	TRBJ2-5	TGCAGCGTTCGACTGTCTGGAGAGACCCAGTACTTC	CSVRLSGETQYF
NA	TRBV6-1	TRBJ1-5	TGTGCCAGCAGTGGGGGGAGGGATCAGCCCCAGCATTTT	CASSGGRDQPQHF
TRBD2	TRBV2	TRBJ2-2	TGTGCCAGCGGCGATTGGGTAGCGGGGGGCCTAAACACCGGGGAGCTGTTTTTT	CASGDWVAGGLNTGELFF
NA	TRBV6-1	TRBJ2-7	TGTGCCAGCAGTGAAGGGCGGGGTCGTTACGAGCAGTACTTC	CASSEGRGRYEQYF
TRBD2	TRBV27	TRBJ2-1	TGTGCCAGCAGACCCCTAGCGGGGTTCTCCTACAATGAGCAGTTCTTC	CASRPLAGFSYNEQFF
NA	TRBV21-1	TRBJ1-2	TGTGCCAGTCTAGGGCGGGAATATGGCTACACCTTC	CASLGREYGYTF
NA	TRBV11-2	TRBJ2-5	TGTGCCAGCAGCCTCTCCGGGTCCCCCCCGGGGCAAGAGACCCAGTACTTC	CASSLSGSPPGQETQYF
TRBD2	TRBV5-4	TRBJ2-3	TGTGCCAGCAGCCTCAGCGGGGGAGGGACAGATACGCAGTATTTT	CASSLSGGGTDTQYF
NA	TRBV27	TRBJ2-6	TGTGCCAGCAGTTTTCAAGGGAGCTCTGGGGCCAACGTCCTGACTTTC	CASSFQGSSGANVLTF
TRBD2	TRBV23-1	TRBJ2-2	TGCGCCAGACGAGAGGGGCGGACTAGCGGAAACACCGGGGAGCTGTTTTTT	CARREGRTSGNTGELFF
NA	TRBV19	TRBJ2-3	TGTGCCAGTAGTTCCTACTTAGATACGCAGTATTTT	CASSSYLDTQYF
NA	TRBV6-1	TRBJ2-2	TGTGCCAGCAGCATAGTACAGGGATCAGCCGGGGAGCTGTTTTTT	CASSIVQGSAGELFF
TRBD1	TRBV7-9	TRBJ1-5	TGTGCCAGCAGCTTAGGTGGACAGGACGTAGGCGATCAGCCCCAGCATTTT	CASSLGGQDVGDQPQHF
NA	TRBV30	TRBJ2-4	TGTGCCTGGAGTGAGGGGCAGTTAAACATTCAGTACTTC	CAWSEGQLNIQYF
TRBD1	TRBV23-1	TRBJ2-4	TGCGCCAGCAGTCAATGGGACAGGGTGGAGGGGGTTATGTCCAAAAACATTCAGTACTTC	CASSQWDRVEGVMSKNIQYF
NA	TRBV4-1	TRBJ2-3	TGCGCCAGCAGGGCGCCAGGGGATGGCACAGATACGCAGTATTTT	CASRAPGDGTDTQYF
NA	TRBV6-5	TRBJ1-1	TGTGCCAGCAGCCAGACAGGCATGAACACTGAAGCTTTCTTT	CASSQTGMNTEAFF
NA	TRBV4-3	TRBJ1-2	TGCGCCAGCAGCCAAGAATTAGAGGGATTTGGCTACACCTTC	CASSQELEGFGYTF
NA	TRBV2	TRBJ2-3	TGTGCCAGCAGTCCCACTAGAACAGATACGCAGTATTTT	CASSPTRTDTQYF